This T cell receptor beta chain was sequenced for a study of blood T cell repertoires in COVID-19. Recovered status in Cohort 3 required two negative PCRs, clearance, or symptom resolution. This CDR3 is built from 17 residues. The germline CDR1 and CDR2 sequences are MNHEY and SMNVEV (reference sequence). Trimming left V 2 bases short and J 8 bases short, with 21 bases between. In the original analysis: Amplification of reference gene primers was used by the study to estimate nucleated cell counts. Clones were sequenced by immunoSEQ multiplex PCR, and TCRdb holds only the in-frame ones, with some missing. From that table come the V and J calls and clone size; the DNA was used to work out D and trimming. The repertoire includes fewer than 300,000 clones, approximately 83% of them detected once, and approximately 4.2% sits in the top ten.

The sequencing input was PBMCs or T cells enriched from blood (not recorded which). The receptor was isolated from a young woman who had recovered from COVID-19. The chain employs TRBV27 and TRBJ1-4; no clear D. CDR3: CASSLTPGKLRGEKLFF. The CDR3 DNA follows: TGTGCCAGCAGTTTAACTCCGGGGAAATTAAGAGGGGAAAAACTGTTTTTT.